The 9 T cell receptor beta chains in this list originate from one sample, sequenced in a study of PD-1 blockade in classical Hodgkin lymphoma. The time point was: newly diagnosed, previously untreated cHL patient sample. After thawing, PBMCs were subjected to magnetic negative selection to isolate CD8+ T cells. Data came from immunoSEQ multiplex PCR; TCRdb stores just in-frame clones and leaves some out. The sample records some 21,000 clones, 80% to 90% being singletons. The sequenced sample consisted of CD8+ T cells from blood. The receptors originated from a human donor with classical Hodgkin lymphoma.

This clone was picked up a small number of times. This chain links TRBV6-5 with TRBJ1-1, with a tentative D call TRBD1 (5 bases). The V and J ends lost 8 bases and 0 bases respectively, with 13 bases between them. CDR3 length equals 14 residues. CDR1 and CDR2 from the germline V gene are MNHEY and SVGAGI. The CDR3, as DNA: TGTGCCAGCTCGGTCGGAGGGGTGAACACTGAAGCTTTCTTT. It is translated as CASSVGGVNTEAFF.

This chain connects TRBV5-8 to TRBJ2-1; 9 nucleotides match TRBD2. Germline trimming cut 3 bases from V and 5 bases from J; bases unmatched to any gene: 6. This CDR3 comprises 15 residues. The germline CDR1 and CDR2 sequences are SGHTS and YDEGEE. DNA for the CDR3: TGTGCCAGCAGCTCAAAGCGGGAGGACCACAATGAGCAGTTCTTC. It is translated as CASSSKREDHNEQFF.

The V and J genes are TRBV5-5 and TRBJ2-5, with a tentative D call TRBD2 (5 bases). The CDR3 covers 18 residues. CDR1 is SGHKS, CDR2 YYEKEE, per germline (reference sequence). V shed 3 bases and J shed 5 bases, with 26 bases lying between them. The CDR3 loop is CASSSPPWTGVLRETQYF. CDR3 in DNA: TGTGCCAGCAGCTCCCCCCCTTGGACCGGGGTCCTCAGGGAGACCCAGTACTTC.

This sequence joins TRBV9 and TRBJ1-3, with D possibly being TRBD1 (6 bases). The V end lost 3 bases, the J end lost 3 bases, and 13 bases lay between the germline ends. The CDR3 spans 15 residues. Germline V gene data show CDR1 as SGDLS and CDR2 as YYNGEE. The CDR3 bases are TGTGCCAGCAGCGGGGAACAGGGTCTTGGAAACACCATATATTTT. Translation gives CASSGEQGLGNTIYF.

V is TRBV2 and J is TRBJ2-1; the match to TRBD2 covers 11 bases. This CDR3 comprises 19 residues. Germline-derived CDR1 and CDR2 are SNHLY and FYNNEI. Trimming took 9 bases from V and 0 from J; bases not matched to a gene: 16. The CDR3 sequence: CASLQTGLAVISSYNEQFF. The CDR3 bases are TGTGCCAGTTTACAAACGGGACTAGCGGTCATAAGCTCCTACAATGAGCAGTTCTTC.

The rearrangement uses TRBV6-1 and TRBJ2-7; D possibly matches TRBD1 or TRBD2 (5 bases each). V was clipped by 4 bases and J by 1 base, with 17 bases between them. CDR3 size: 16 residues. The germline gives CDR1 MNHNS, CDR2 SASEGT. The CDR3 DNA is TGTGCCAGCAGTGCCGAACTAGGGGATACGTCCTACGAGCAGTACTTC. It yields the protein CASSAELGDTSYEQYF.

This clone was observed once. The rearrangement uses TRBV10-3 and TRBJ2-3; D remains unclear. Germline CDR1 and CDR2: ENHRY and SYGVKD. The V end was cut by 2 bases, the J end by 2 bases, with 2 bases between. This CDR3 has 12 residues. As DNA, the CDR3 is TGTGCCATCAGTGAGGACACAGATACGCAGTATTTT. Protein product: CAISEDTDTQYF.

The J gene is TRBJ1-2, the V gene TRBV28; 7 bases line up with TRBD1. V was clipped by 6 bases and J by 8 bases; unmatched bases: 9. CDR3 length: 13 residues. CDR1 and CDR2 from the germline V gene are MDHEN and SYDVKM. The CDR3 nucleotides read TGTGCCAGCAGCCGCAGGGGGGAGGAGGGCTACACCTTC. Its translation is CASSRRGEEGYTF.

V gene TRBV18 combines with J gene TRBJ2-7; a weak D match, TRBD2 (6 bases). The CDR3 loop spans 14 amino acids. V was shortened by 6 bases and J by 1 base, with 13 bases between the two germline ends. Germline CDR1 reads KGHSH; CDR2 reads LQKENI. CDR3 nucleotides: TGTGCCAGCTCCCAACGGGACTCTTCCTACGAGCAGTACTTC. Amino acids: CASSQRDSSYEQYF.